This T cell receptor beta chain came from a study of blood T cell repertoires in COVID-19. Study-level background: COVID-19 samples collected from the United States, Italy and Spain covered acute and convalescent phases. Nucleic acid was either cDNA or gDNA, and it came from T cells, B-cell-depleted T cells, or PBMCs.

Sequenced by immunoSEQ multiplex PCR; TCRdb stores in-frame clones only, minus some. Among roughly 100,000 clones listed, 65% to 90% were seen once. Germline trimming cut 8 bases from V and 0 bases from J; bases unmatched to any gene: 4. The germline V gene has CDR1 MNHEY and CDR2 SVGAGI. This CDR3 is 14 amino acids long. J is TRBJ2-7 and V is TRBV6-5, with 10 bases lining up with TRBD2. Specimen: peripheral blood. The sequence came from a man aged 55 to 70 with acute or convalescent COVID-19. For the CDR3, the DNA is TGTGCCAGCGCTAGCGGGGGAAGCTCCTACGAGCAGTACTTC. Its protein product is CASASGGSSYEQYF.